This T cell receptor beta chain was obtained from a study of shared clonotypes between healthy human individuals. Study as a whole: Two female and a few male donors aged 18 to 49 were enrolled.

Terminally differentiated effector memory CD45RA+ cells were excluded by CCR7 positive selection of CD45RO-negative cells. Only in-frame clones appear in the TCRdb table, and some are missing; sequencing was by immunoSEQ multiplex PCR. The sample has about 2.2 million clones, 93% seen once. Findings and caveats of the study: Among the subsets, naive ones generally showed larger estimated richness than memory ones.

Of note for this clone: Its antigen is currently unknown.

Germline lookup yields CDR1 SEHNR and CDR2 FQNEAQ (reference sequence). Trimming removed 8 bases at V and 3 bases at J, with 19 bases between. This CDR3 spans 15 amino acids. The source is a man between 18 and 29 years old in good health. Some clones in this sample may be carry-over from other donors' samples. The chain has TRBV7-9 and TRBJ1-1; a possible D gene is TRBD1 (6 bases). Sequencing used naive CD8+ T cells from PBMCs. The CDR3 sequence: CASSRQVGGHTEAFF. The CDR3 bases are TGTGCCAGCTCAAGACAGGTAGGAGGCCACACTGAAGCTTTCTTT.